This T cell receptor (beta chain) appears in the sequencing data of a study of CD8+CD57+ T cells in acquired aplastic anemia. For the study at large: DNA per sorted CD4+ or CD8+ sample ranged 0.2 to 27.4 ug, averaging approximately 3.1 ug.

General study results and limits: Overlapping CD8+ CDR3 repertoires of patients and controls contained around 31 shared sequences. Simpson's diversity of CD8+ cells was not significantly different in patients compared with controls.

This clonotype was seen many times. Antigen specificity is unknown. Profiles of TCR beta VDJ and CDR3 were generated from a genomic DNA template. From the reads, TCRdb called clonotypes with MiXCR, one entry per CDR3 protein. The repertoire holds 95,000 to 120,000 distinct CDR3 sequences, with 51% as singletons. Germline CDR1 reads MNHEY; CDR2 reads SMNVEV (reference sequence). The CDR3 extends over 15 amino acids. V shed 5 bases, J shed 1 base, and the junction held 7 bases outside the gene matches. Sequenced: sorted CD4+, CD8+, or CD8+CD57+ T cells (not recorded which) from PBMCs. This receptor was obtained from a human donor in good health, serving as a control. V and J are TRBV27 and TRBJ2-7; TRBD2 agrees at 8 bases. CDR3 region: CASSGAGGGSYEQYF. For the CDR3, the DNA is TGTGCCAGCAGTGGGGCGGGGGGCGGGTCCTACGAGCAGTACTTC.